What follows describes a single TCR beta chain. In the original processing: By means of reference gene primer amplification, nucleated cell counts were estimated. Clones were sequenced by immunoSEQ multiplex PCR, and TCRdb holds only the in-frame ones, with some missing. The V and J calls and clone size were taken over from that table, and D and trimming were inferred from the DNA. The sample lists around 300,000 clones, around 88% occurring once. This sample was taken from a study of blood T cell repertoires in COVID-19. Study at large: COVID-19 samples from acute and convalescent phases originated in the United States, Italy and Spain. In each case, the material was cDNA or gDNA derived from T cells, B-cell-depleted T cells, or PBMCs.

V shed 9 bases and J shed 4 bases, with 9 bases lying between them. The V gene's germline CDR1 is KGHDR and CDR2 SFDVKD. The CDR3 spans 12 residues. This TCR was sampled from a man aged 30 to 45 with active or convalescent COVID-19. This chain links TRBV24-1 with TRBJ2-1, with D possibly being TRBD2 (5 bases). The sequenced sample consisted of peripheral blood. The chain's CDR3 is CATSGVYNEQFF. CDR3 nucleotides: TGTGCCACCTCCGGGGTATACAATGAGCAGTTCTTC.